Below are 26 T cell receptor beta chains sequenced from a single sample in a study of response to subunit inactivated influenza vaccine. TCRdb re-called the RT-PCR reads with MiXCR, one entry per CDR3 protein. The sample includes around 300,000 distinct CDR3 sequences, 20% to 25% of them seen just once. Sequences were derived from PBMCs from blood, sampled roughly 20 months after vaccination. The receptors originated from a man between 45 and 75 years old who received an inactivated influenza vaccine.

This clonotype was seen more than once but under ten times. The chain combines TRBV5-6 with TRBJ1-1; D is undetermined. The CDR3 consists of 15 residues. Looked up from germline, CDR1 is SGHDT and CDR2 is YYEEEE. Trimming cost V 5 bases and J 2 bases, with 16 bases left between them. The CDR3 spells CASRPRLGRNTEAFF. The CDR3 DNA sequence: TGTGCCAGCAGGCCCCGCCTGGGGAGAAACACTGAAGCTTTCTTT.

In its sample, this clonotype was seen a few times. The genes are TRBV7-2 and TRBJ1-6, with a weak D call TRBD1 (5 bases). Per the germline V gene, CDR1 is SGHTA and CDR2 is FQGNSA. This CDR3 has 16 amino acids. Deletions cut 3 bases from V and 9 bases from J, with 18 bases between. CDR3 residues: CASSFYGTYERSPLHF. The CDR3, as DNA: TGTGCCAGCAGCTTTTACGGGACGTACGAACGTTCACCCCTCCACTTT.

This clonotype was counted between two and nine times. The J gene is TRBJ1-2, the V gene TRBV7-2; TRBD1 matches 7 bases. V lost 5 bases and J lost 5; bases outside the gene matches: 5. CDR1 and CDR2 (germline): SGHTA, FQGNSA. The CDR3 loop spans 13 amino acids. The CDR3 loop is CASSEQGWYGYTF. The DNA of the CDR3 is TGTGCCAGCAGCGAACAGGGGTGGTATGGCTACACCTTC.

The CDR3: CASSPSETQYF. The CDR3 DNA follows: TGTGCCAGCAGCCCCTCAGAGACCCAGTACTTC. V gene TRBV7-2 combines with J gene TRBJ2-5; D unresolved. V lost 5 bases, J lost 4 bases, and 5 bases lay in between. This CDR3 has 11 amino acids. Germline V gene data show CDR1 as SGHTA and CDR2 as FQGNSA.

This clonotype was observed at least ten times. The chain carries TRBV29-1 and TRBJ1-3, with 7 bases identical to TRBD1. Trimming at V came to 6 bases and at J to 2 bases, leaving 4 bases not matched to a gene. The CDR3 loop spans 13 amino acids. Germline CDR1 and CDR2: SQVTM and ANQGSEA. CDR3 DNA sequence: TGCAGCGTCCAACAGGGGACTGGAAACACCATATATTTT. Protein sequence: CSVQQGTGNTIYF.

The chain joins TRBV9 to TRBJ2-3; tentatively, D is TRBD1 (5 bases). CDR1 and CDR2 (germline): SGDLS, YYNGEE. The CDR3 is 17 residues long. Trimming pared 3 bases from V and 3 bases from J, leaving 20 bases between. CDR3 sequence reads: CASSGTRTPPQTDTQYF. DNA of the CDR3: TGTGCCAGCAGCGGGACAAGGACACCTCCCCAGACAGATACGCAGTATTTT.

The chain is built from TRBV27 and TRBJ1-3; no clear D gene. The germline V gene has CDR1 MNHEY and CDR2 SMNVEV (reference sequence). V lost 6 bases, J lost 1 base, and 10 bases lay in between. The CDR3 sequence is 14 residues long. For the CDR3, the DNA is TGTGCCAGCAGACTTCGCGCGTCTGGAAACACCATATATTTT. This translates into CASRLRASGNTIYF.

In this sample, this clonotype turned up a few times. The genes are TRBV7-2 and TRBJ2-5, with TRBD2 matching over 7 bases. The V and J ends lost 0 bases and 4 bases, in that order; junction bases with no gene match: 8. Germline values: CDR1 SGHTA, CDR2 FQGNSA. The CDR3 totals 16 residues. CDR3 bases: TGTGCCAGCAGCTTAGCCCCCCAGGGAGGGCTAGAGACCCAGTACTTC. It codes for CASSLAPQGGLETQYF.

This clonotype was observed a few times. J is TRBJ1-2 and V is TRBV6-1; D is perhaps TRBD1 (6 bases). The CDR3 loop spans 13 amino acids. The V end lost 6 bases, the J end lost 2 bases, and 10 bases lay between the germline ends. Germline V lookup: CDR1 MNHNS, CDR2 SASEGT. CDR3 sequence: CASSNRENYGYTF. CDR3 nucleotides: TGTGCCAGCAGCAACAGGGAGAACTATGGCTACACCTTC.

The chain employs TRBV10-2 and TRBJ2-4; 11 bases are a match to TRBD2. Germline V gives CDR1 WSHSY, CDR2 SAAADI. CDR3 length: 17 amino acids. V lost 2 bases and J lost 6; bases outside the gene matches: 9. CDR3 bases: TGCGCCAGCAGTGAGACTTCCCTAGCGGGAGGTAGAAACATTCAGTACTTC. Its protein is CASSETSLAGGRNIQYF.

The gene calls are TRBV5-1 and TRBJ2-4, with a tentative D call TRBD1 (7 bases). Germline values: CDR1 SGHRS, CDR2 YFSETQ. Trimming removed 0 bases from V and 0 bases from J, with 16 bases in between. The CDR3 runs 18 residues. The CDR3 DNA reads TGCGCCAGCAGCTTGGACGGAGGGGGCGTGATAGCCAAAAACATTCAGTACTTC. This sequence encodes CASSLDGGGVIAKNIQYF.

CDR3 residues: CASSDGASSNTQYF. In DNA form, the CDR3 reads TGTGCCAGCAGCGACGGGGCATCCTCTAATACGCAGTATTTT. V is TRBV12-3 or TRBV12-4 and J is TRBJ2-3; D may be TRBD1 or TRBD2 (5 bases each). The CDR3 extends over 14 amino acids. V lost 6 bases and J lost 7, with 17 bases in between.

CDR3: CASSYSRWGAAEQYF. In nucleotides, the CDR3 is TGTGCCAGCAGTTACTCGAGATGGGGGGCAGCCGAGCAGTACTTC. The chain couples TRBV6-2 or TRBV6-3 to TRBJ2-7; D possibly matches TRBD1 or TRBD2 (6 bases each). V lost 0 bases and J 6 bases, leaving 15 bases between the germline ends. There are 15 residues in the CDR3. Germline V CDR1 and CDR2: MNHEY, SVGEGT.

This clonotype has only a few counts. The rearrangement joins TRBV4-2 to TRBJ2-7; D is possibly TRBD1 or TRBD2 (5 bases each). The V gene's germline CDR1 is LGHNA and CDR2 YNFKEQ. V lost 1 base to trimming and J lost 4 bases, with 11 bases between them. The CDR3 is 14 residues long. The CDR3 protein is CASSQGDGMYEQYF. The CDR3 DNA follows: TGTGCCAGCAGCCAAGGGGACGGGATGTACGAGCAGTACTTC.

The sample holds many counts of this clonotype. The gene calls are TRBV10-3 and TRBJ1-4, with D possibly being TRBD1 (5 bases). The germline V gene encodes CDR1 ENHRY and CDR2 SYGVKD. CDR3 size: 13 residues. Trimming took 6 bases from V and 7 from J, leaving 12 bases between them. CDR3 protein: CAIREGRSEKLFF. The CDR3 region has the DNA TGTGCCATCAGGGAGGGACGTAGTGAAAAACTGTTTTTT.

This clonotype was observed a few times. The chain joins TRBV4-3 to TRBJ2-7; D may be TRBD1 (5 bases). Looked up from germline, CDR1 is LGHNA and CDR2 is YSLEER. This CDR3 has 15 amino acids. V lost 6 bases and J 2 bases, leaving 17 bases between the germline ends. In DNA, the CDR3 is TGCGCCAGCAGTGAAGACTGGACATCGCCCTACGAGCAGTACTTC. Translating it yields CASSEDWTSPYEQYF.

This sequence joins TRBV6-2 or TRBV6-3 and TRBJ1-5, with TRBD1 matching over 7 bases. V dropped 6 bases and J dropped 7; count of bases not matched to a gene: 12. The CDR3 is 15 amino acids. Looked up from germline, CDR1 is MNHEY and CDR2 is SVGEGT. Here the CDR3 reads CASSPKGARIQPQHF. The CDR3 coding sequence is TGTGCCAGCAGCCCCAAGGGGGCCAGGATACAGCCCCAGCATTTT.

The gene calls are TRBV7-2 and TRBJ2-7; TRBD1 matches at 11 bases. The CDR3 contains 16 residues. J gave up 0 bases and V 3 bases, and 4 bases lay outside the gene matches. From germline, CDR1 is SGHTA and CDR2 FQGNSA. CDR3 loop: CASSFTGTGGSYEQYF. The CDR3 DNA follows: TGTGCCAGCAGCTTTACCGGGACAGGGGGCTCCTACGAGCAGTACTTC.

The chain combines TRBV6-2 or TRBV6-3 with TRBJ2-7; maybe TRBD1 (7 bases). The CDR3 has 15 amino acids. Trimming removed 6 bases at V and 2 bases at J, with 17 bases between. Germline V gene sequence: CDR1 MNHEY, CDR2 SVGEGT. The CDR3 spells CASSVRGRGTYEQYF. CDR3 in DNA: TGTGCCAGCAGCGTTAGGGGGCGCGGGACCTACGAGCAGTACTTC.

This clonotype was counted only a few times. The CDR3 sequence is CSASGASGGASYEQYF. CDR3 coding DNA: TGCAGTGCTAGCGGCGCTAGCGGGGGGGCGAGCTACGAGCAGTACTTC. The chain couples TRBV20-1 to TRBJ2-7; TRBD2 aligns across 12 bases. V dropped 3 bases and J dropped 3; count of bases not matched to a gene: 9. Germline V gives CDR1 DFQATT, CDR2 SNEGSKA (reference sequence). The CDR3 runs to 16 residues.

This clonotype showed up just once. Germline is not matched at one junction end, which may reflect a read error. This sequence joins TRBV11-3 and TRBJ2-1; tentative D call: TRBD1 (6 bases). The germline CDR1 and CDR2 sequences are SGHNT and YENEEA. The CDR3 totals 17 residues. Here the CDR3 reads CAISLEAGATGYNEQFF. The CDR3, as DNA: TGTGCCATCAGCTTAGAGGCTGGGGCAACAGGGTACAATGAGCAGTTCTTC.

The chain has TRBV5-1 and TRBJ1-4; tentative D call: TRBD1 (5 bases). V gave up 0 bases and J gave up 8 bases, with 11 bases separating them. The CDR3 is 14 amino acids. Germline V gene sequence: CDR1 SGHRS, CDR2 YFSETQ. The CDR3 reads CASSLGGSAEKLFF. CDR3 nucleotide sequence: TGCGCCAGCAGCTTGGGGGGGTCAGCCGAAAAACTGTTTTTT.

The CDR3 is CASSYSGSSYNSPLHF. CDR3 DNA sequence: TGTGCCAGCAGTTACTCCGGGAGCTCCTATAATTCACCCCTCCACTTT. The chain combines TRBV6-5 with TRBJ1-6; the D is unclear. Per germline, CDR1 MNHEY and CDR2 SVGAGI. The length of the CDR3 is 16 residues. V lost 0 bases, J lost 0 bases, and 6 bases lay in between.

This clonotype was detected only a few times. This chain uses TRBV24-1 with TRBJ1-5, with 12 bases aligning to TRBD1. Germline trimming cut 6 bases from V and 2 bases from J; bases unmatched to any gene: 10. This CDR3 comprises 18 residues. Germline CDR1 and CDR2: KGHDR and SFDVKD. CDR3 DNA: TGTGCCACCAGTTCCGGGACAGGGGGCGCCTACGGCAATCAGCCCCAGCATTTT. As protein: CATSSGTGGAYGNQPQHF.

This clonotype was seen a handful of times. The chain is built from TRBV19 and TRBJ1-1; D remains unclear. This CDR3 has 14 residues. Looked up from germline, CDR1 is LNHDA and CDR2 is SQIVND (reference sequence). Trimming left V 0 bases short and J 5 bases short, with 10 bases between. The CDR3 loop reads CASSIDRRGTEAFF. DNA for the CDR3: TGTGCCAGTAGTATAGATCGGCGAGGAACTGAAGCTTTCTTT.

The chain links TRBV20-1 to TRBJ1-6; a weak D match, TRBD1 (6 bases). The CDR3 consists of 15 residues. Trimming cost V 6 bases and J 3 bases, with 15 bases left between them. Germline CDR1 and CDR2: DFQATT and SNEGSKA (reference sequence). The CDR3 nucleotides are TGCAGTGCCCTAGCAGGGGCCGTCTATAATTCACCCCTCCACTTT. As protein: CSALAGAVYNSPLHF.